Listed below are T cell receptor beta chains from one sample, sequenced in a study of T cells in Graves' hyperthyroidism and ophthalmopathy. TCRdb redid the calling of the multiplex PCR reads with MiXCR, one entry per CDR3 protein. The repertoire has fewer than 850,000 distinct CDR3 sequences, 17% of them found once; the top ten carry about 16%. The sequenced material came from blood. Receptors were obtained from a man aged 45 to 65 with Graves' hyperthyroidism. Both conserved end residues are part of each CDR3. The D gene is left open where the match is weak. For some rows the clone size is stated as once, few or many, or as a class when expanded; others skip it.

j_gene: TRBJ2-1; v_gene: TRBV11-2; abundance: many; d_gene: NA; CDR3aa: CASSLDRRQEQFF; CDR3nt: TGTGCCAGCAGCTTAGATCGGCGACAGGAGCAGTTCTTC
j_gene: TRBJ2-7; v_gene: TRBV11-2; abundance: many; d_gene: NA; CDR3aa: CASSLVGTFYEQYF; CDR3nt: TGTGCCAGCAGCTTAGTAGGGACATTCTACGAGCAGTACTTC
j_gene: TRBJ1-2; v_gene: TRBV29-1; abundance: NA; d_gene: TRBD1; CDR3aa: CSVVVGQGAGYGYTF; CDR3nt: TGCAGCGTTGTTGTGGGACAGGGGGCAGGGTATGGCTACACCTTC
j_gene: TRBJ1-1; v_gene: TRBV3-1; abundance: NA; d_gene: NA; CDR3aa: CASSPPGITEAFF; CDR3nt: TGTGCCAGCAGCCCGCCGGGGATCACTGAAGCTTTCTTT
j_gene: TRBJ2-5; v_gene: TRBV27; abundance: many; d_gene: TRBD2; CDR3aa: CATWGLAAQETQYF; CDR3nt: TGTGCCACCTGGGGACTAGCGGCGCAAGAGACCCAGTACTTC
j_gene: TRBJ2-3; v_gene: TRBV5-6; abundance: many; d_gene: NA; CDR3aa: CASSLLANTDTQYF; CDR3nt: TGTGCCAGCAGCTTGTTGGCGAACACAGATACGCAGTATTTT
j_gene: TRBJ1-5; v_gene: TRBV9; abundance: many; d_gene: NA; CDR3aa: CASSSRDTNQPQHF; CDR3nt: TGTGCCAGCAGCAGCCGGGACACAAATCAGCCCCAGCATTTT
j_gene: TRBJ2-6; v_gene: TRBV10-1; abundance: few; d_gene: NA; CDR3aa: CASSEGGFSGANVLTF; CDR3nt: TGCGCCAGCAGTGAGGGGGGGTTCTCTGGGGCCAACGTCCTGACTTTC
j_gene: TRBJ1-5; v_gene: TRBV19; abundance: NA; d_gene: TRBD1; CDR3aa: CATNPWTGISNQPQHF; CDR3nt: TGTGCCACCAACCCCTGGACAGGGATTAGCAATCAGCCCCAGCATTTT
j_gene: TRBJ2-2; v_gene: TRBV2; abundance: many; d_gene: NA; CDR3aa: CASNVAGELFF; CDR3nt: TGTGCCAGCAATGTAGCCGGGGAGCTGTTTTTT
j_gene: TRBJ2-1; v_gene: TRBV19; abundance: many; d_gene: TRBD2; CDR3aa: CASSELAGLFDNEQFF; CDR3nt: TGTGCCAGTAGTGAACTAGCGGGATTATTTGACAATGAGCAGTTCTTC
j_gene: TRBJ2-1; v_gene: TRBV2; abundance: many; d_gene: NA; CDR3aa: CASIRGGVVSYNEQFF; CDR3nt: TGTGCCAGCATCCGTGGCGGGGTCGTTTCATACAATGAGCAGTTCTTC
j_gene: TRBJ2-1; v_gene: TRBV11-2; abundance: NA; d_gene: TRBD2; CDR3aa: CASSLDSPLSGIYNEQFF; CDR3nt: TGTGCCAGCAGCTTAGATTCCCCACTAAGCGGGATCTACAATGAGCAGTTCTTC
j_gene: TRBJ1-5; v_gene: TRBV2; abundance: many; d_gene: NA; CDR3aa: CASSEGGLVDQPQHF; CDR3nt: TGTGCCAGCAGTGAAGGGGGGCTAGTTGATCAGCCCCAGCATTTT
j_gene: TRBJ2-1; v_gene: TRBV27; abundance: NA; d_gene: TRBD2; CDR3aa: CASVRLAGNEQFF; CDR3nt: TGTGCCAGCGTAAGACTAGCGGGCAATGAGCAGTTCTTC
j_gene: TRBJ1-1; v_gene: TRBV7-3; abundance: many; d_gene: TRBD1; CDR3aa: CASSLTGTGRTEAFF; CDR3nt: TGTGCCAGCAGCTTAACTGGGACAGGGAGGACTGAAGCTTTCTTT
j_gene: TRBJ2-1; v_gene: TRBV19; abundance: NA; d_gene: NA; CDR3aa: CASSIETGKYNEQFF; CDR3nt: TGTGCCAGTAGTATAGAAACCGGGAAGTACAATGAGCAGTTCTTC
j_gene: TRBJ2-3; v_gene: TRBV7-3; abundance: many; d_gene: TRBD2; CDR3aa: CASSLNPAGAPDTQYF; CDR3nt: TGTGCCAGCAGCTTAAATCCAGCGGGAGCGCCAGATACGCAGTATTTT
j_gene: TRBJ1-1; v_gene: TRBV20-1; abundance: NA; d_gene: TRBD1; CDR3aa: CSARSNRGIAEAFF; CDR3nt: TGCAGTGCTCGATCCAACAGGGGGATCGCTGAAGCTTTCTTT
j_gene: TRBJ1-2; v_gene: TRBV27; abundance: many; d_gene: NA; CDR3aa: CASSPVWGQTWDSYTF; CDR3nt: TGTGCCAGCAGCCCCGTATGGGGGCAGACCTGGGACTCCTACACCTTC
j_gene: TRBJ2-2; v_gene: TRBV29-1; abundance: NA; d_gene: NA; CDR3aa: CSVEDSSRELFF; CDR3nt: TGCAGCGTTGAAGATTCCTCTCGGGAGCTGTTTTTT
j_gene: TRBJ2-3; v_gene: TRBV27; abundance: many; d_gene: TRBD1; CDR3aa: CASSPTSGGNPSTDTQYF; CDR3nt: TGTGCCAGCAGCCCAACTTCAGGGGGCAATCCTAGCACAGATACGCAGTATTTT
j_gene: TRBJ1-1; v_gene: TRBV29-1; abundance: NA; d_gene: NA; CDR3aa: CSVENTEAFF; CDR3nt: TGCAGCGTGGAAAACACTGAAGCTTTCTTT
j_gene: TRBJ2-2; v_gene: TRBV20-1; abundance: NA; d_gene: TRBD2; CDR3aa: CSAPPKAGGFTGGLFF; CDR3nt: TGCAGTGCTCCACCAAAAGCGGGAGGGTTCACCGGGGGGCTGTTTTTT
j_gene: TRBJ2-1; v_gene: TRBV10-3; abundance: many; d_gene: TRBD2; CDR3aa: CAISESEGGAFQREGPGNEQFF; CDR3nt: TGTGCCATCAGTGAGTCCGAAGGGGGGGCTTTTCAGCGGGAGGGCCCAGGCAATGAGCAGTTCTTC
j_gene: TRBJ2-3; v_gene: TRBV3-1; abundance: many; d_gene: NA; CDR3aa: CASSQEGLGDTQYF; CDR3nt: TGTGCCAGCAGCCAAGAAGGCCTAGGAGATACGCAGTATTTT
j_gene: TRBJ2-1; v_gene: TRBV6-2/TRBV6-3; abundance: NA; d_gene: TRBD2; CDR3aa: CASSYSYLAGLEQFF; CDR3nt: TGTGCCAGCAGTTACTCTTACCTAGCGGGCCTAGAGCAGTTCTTC
j_gene: TRBJ1-5; v_gene: TRBV20-1; abundance: few; d_gene: NA; CDR3aa: CSARDFTVSNQPQHF; CDR3nt: TGCAGTGCTAGAGATTTTACAGTTAGCAATCAGCCCCAGCATTTT
j_gene: TRBJ1-4; v_gene: TRBV19; abundance: few; d_gene: NA; CDR3aa: CASSIGLAAEKLFF; CDR3nt: TGTGCCAGTAGTATCGGCTTGGCAGCCGAAAAACTGTTTTTT
j_gene: TRBJ1-1; v_gene: TRBV6-9; abundance: NA; d_gene: NA; CDR3aa: CASSESTANTEAFF; CDR3nt: TGCGCCAGCAGTGAGTCGACGGCGAACACTGAAGCTTTCTTT
j_gene: TRBJ2-2; v_gene: TRBV11-2; abundance: many; d_gene: TRBD2; CDR3aa: CASSLVLAGVGELFF; CDR3nt: TGTGCCAGCAGCTTAGTACTAGCGGGAGTCGGGGAGCTGTTTTTT
j_gene: TRBJ2-7; v_gene: TRBV11-2; abundance: few; d_gene: NA; CDR3aa: CASSPSTGLQNEQYF; CDR3nt: TGTGCCAGCTCACCATCCACGGGGCTTCAGAACGAGCAGTACTTC
j_gene: TRBJ2-1; v_gene: TRBV25-1; abundance: many; d_gene: NA; CDR3aa: CASSELGTHPMYNEQFF; CDR3nt: TGTGCCAGCAGTGAATTGGGCACCCACCCCATGTACAATGAGCAGTTCTTC
j_gene: TRBJ2-1; v_gene: TRBV6-5; abundance: many; d_gene: TRBD2; CDR3aa: CASSYSGGVNEQFF; CDR3nt: TGTGCCAGCAGTTACTCGGGGGGGGTCAATGAGCAGTTCTTC
j_gene: TRBJ1-1; v_gene: TRBV6-1; abundance: many; d_gene: NA; CDR3aa: CASSEYGAFF; CDR3nt: TGTGCCAGCAGTGAATATGGCGCTTTCTTT
j_gene: TRBJ2-1; v_gene: TRBV12-3/TRBV12-4; abundance: NA; d_gene: TRBD1; CDR3aa: CASSHRDREDNEQFF; CDR3nt: TGTGCCAGCAGTCACCGGGACAGGGAGGACAATGAGCAGTTCTTC
j_gene: TRBJ2-3; v_gene: TRBV12-3/TRBV12-4; abundance: many; d_gene: NA; CDR3aa: CASTVEGTDTQYF; CDR3nt: TGTGCCAGCACCGTGGAGGGCACAGATACGCAGTATTTT
j_gene: TRBJ1-1; v_gene: TRBV10-3; abundance: many; d_gene: NA; CDR3aa: CAISEGEHSASEAFF; CDR3nt: TGTGCCATCAGTGAGGGCGAACATTCGGCGAGTGAAGCTTTCTTT
j_gene: TRBJ1-2; v_gene: TRBV9; abundance: many; d_gene: NA; CDR3aa: CASSVEEGKYGYTF; CDR3nt: TGTGCCAGCAGCGTAGAAGAGGGGAAGTATGGCTACACCTTC
j_gene: TRBJ1-1; v_gene: TRBV20-1; abundance: many; d_gene: NA; CDR3aa: CSAREDGNTEAFF; CDR3nt: TGCAGTGCTAGAGAGGACGGGAACACTGAAGCTTTCTTT
j_gene: TRBJ2-3; v_gene: TRBV7-8; abundance: many; d_gene: NA; CDR3aa: CASSPHGGTDTQYF; CDR3nt: TGTGCCAGCAGCCCCCACGGAGGCACAGATACGCAGTATTTT
j_gene: TRBJ1-3; v_gene: TRBV13; abundance: few; d_gene: NA; CDR3aa: CATGPAENGNTIYF; CDR3nt: TGTGCCACCGGACCTGCGGAGAATGGAAACACCATATATTTT
j_gene: TRBJ1-3; v_gene: TRBV18; abundance: few; d_gene: NA; CDR3aa: CASSPTRRDTIYF; CDR3nt: TGTGCCAGCTCGCCGACCCGAAGGGACACCATATATTTT
j_gene: TRBJ1-2; v_gene: TRBV4-2; abundance: NA; d_gene: NA; CDR3aa: CASSQAHVGVHHGYTF; CDR3nt: TGTGCCAGCAGCCAAGCGCACGTAGGAGTTCATCACGGCTACACCTTC
j_gene: TRBJ2-4; v_gene: TRBV30; abundance: many; d_gene: NA; CDR3aa: CAWSVLRGASRNIQYF; CDR3nt: TGTGCCTGGAGTGTATTACGGGGGGCGAGTCGGAACATTCAGTACTTC
j_gene: TRBJ2-1; v_gene: TRBV7-3; abundance: many; d_gene: NA; CDR3aa: CASSLLNAGYNEQFF; CDR3nt: TGTGCCAGCAGCTTACTGAACGCTGGGTACAATGAGCAGTTCTTC
j_gene: TRBJ2-7; v_gene: TRBV28; abundance: few; d_gene: TRBD2; CDR3aa: CASSLGRELDEQYF; CDR3nt: TGTGCCAGCAGCCTGGGGCGGGAGCTCGACGAGCAGTACTTC
j_gene: TRBJ2-7; v_gene: TRBV5-1; abundance: NA; d_gene: TRBD1; CDR3aa: CASSSGTGEYEQYF; CDR3nt: TGCGCCAGCAGCTCCGGGACAGGGGAATACGAGCAGTACTTC
j_gene: TRBJ1-6; v_gene: TRBV7-9; abundance: NA; d_gene: TRBD1; CDR3aa: CASSRDRASNSPLQF; CDR3nt: TGTGCCAGCAGCCGGGACAGGGCCAGTAATTCACCCCTCCAATTT
j_gene: TRBJ1-6; v_gene: TRBV30; abundance: many; d_gene: NA; CDR3aa: CAWSLGRRLHF; CDR3nt: TGTGCCTGGAGTCTTGGGCGGCGCCTCCACTTT
j_gene: TRBJ2-7; v_gene: TRBV29-1; abundance: once; d_gene: NA; CDR3aa: CSVEVASVITYEQYF; CDR3nt: TGCAGCGTTGAGGTTGCTAGCGTTATCACCTACGAGCAGTACTTC
j_gene: TRBJ2-1; v_gene: TRBV7-3; abundance: many; d_gene: NA; CDR3aa: CASSLAVGPYNEQFF; CDR3nt: TGTGCCAGCAGCTTAGCCGTAGGACCCTACAATGAGCAGTTCTTC
j_gene: TRBJ1-6; v_gene: TRBV7-9; abundance: many; d_gene: NA; CDR3aa: CASSSKEEHNSPLHF; CDR3nt: TGTGCCAGCAGCTCAAAGGAGGAACATAATTCACCCCTCCACTTT
j_gene: TRBJ1-2; v_gene: TRBV24-1; abundance: few; d_gene: TRBD1; CDR3aa: CATSDETGHYGYTF; CDR3nt: TGTGCCACCAGTGATGAGACAGGGCACTATGGCTACACCTTC
j_gene: TRBJ1-1; v_gene: TRBV19; abundance: NA; d_gene: TRBD1; CDR3aa: CASSTGGQGYTEAFF; CDR3nt: TGTGCCAGTAGTACGGGGGGACAGGGCTACACTGAAGCTTTCTTT
j_gene: TRBJ1-1; v_gene: TRBV6-5; abundance: NA; d_gene: TRBD1; CDR3aa: CASRTTGGQIESFF; CDR3nt: TGTGCCAGCAGGACGACAGGGGGCCAGATTGAATCTTTCTTT
j_gene: TRBJ2-7; v_gene: TRBV6-6; abundance: few; d_gene: NA; CDR3aa: CASSYRGKSYEQYF; CDR3nt: TGTGCCAGCAGTTACCGGGGAAAGTCCTACGAGCAGTACTTC